Shown below are 7 T cell receptor beta chains from a single sample sequenced in a study of post-analysis software for immune sequencing data. Findings and limits, study-wide: TRBV5-6, TRBV5-1 and TRBV20-1 were among several TRBV segments more frequent in patients than controls.

Which antigens these TCRs recognize remains unknown. Built from TCR beta cDNA, the libraries had unique molecular identifiers in them. One entry per CDR3 protein, called by TCRdb with MiXCR from the PCR reads. The sample lists roughly 800,000 distinct CDR3 sequences, roughly half seen once, with about 4.5% in the top ten. Source material: blood. These receptor sequences come from a girl aged 10 to 17 with multiple sclerosis.

V gene TRBV6-5 combines with J gene TRBJ2-6; D may be TRBD1 (5 bases). CDR1 is MNHEY and CDR2 is SVGAGI in the germline V gene. Trimming took off 4 bases at V and 0 bases at J, with 7 bases between the two ends. The CDR3 runs to 15 residues. The CDR3 here is CASSLQASGANVLTF. The CDR3, as DNA: TGTGCCAGCAGTTTACAGGCCTCTGGGGCCAACGTCCTGACTTTC.

The V and J genes are TRBV12-5 and TRBJ1-5, with D hard to call. Per germline, CDR1 LGHNT and CDR2 FRNRAP. V lost 1 base and J lost 6, with 7 bases in between. This CDR3 contains 13 residues. The CDR3 here is CASGLDHPQPQHF. The CDR3 nucleotides read TGTGCTAGTGGTTTGGACCATCCTCAGCCCCAGCATTTT.

This clonotype was seen ten or more times. The chain combines TRBV20-1 with TRBJ1-2, with 8 bases that match TRBD1. With 5 bases clipped from V and 6 bases from J, the junction kept 11 bases outside the gene matches. The CDR3 is 14 amino acids. CDR1 is DFQATT and CDR2 is SNEGSKA in the germline V gene (reference sequence). The CDR3 nucleotides are TGCAGTGCTGACCCCGGGACAGGCCTGGATGGCTACACCTTC. It specifies CSADPGTGLDGYTF.

J is TRBJ2-1 and V is TRBV29-1, with D tentatively TRBD1 (6 bases). The germline V gene encodes CDR1 SQVTM and CDR2 ANQGSEA. With 8 bases removed from V and 8 bases from J, the gap between germline ends came to 16 bases. The CDR3 has 12 residues. CDR3 loop: CSFNRDGHEQFF. The CDR3 coding sequence is TGCAGCTTTAACAGGGATGGCCATGAGCAGTTCTTC.

This clonotype was seen only once. V usage is TRBV12-3 or TRBV12-4 and J usage is TRBJ2-4, with 9 nucleotides matching TRBD1. The J call may be incorrect, as the DNA end agrees better with TRBJ2-7. The CDR3 runs 16 residues. DNA for the CDR3: TGTGCCAGCAGTCCTAGGTTGGGACAGGGTGGGTACGAGCAGTACTTC. Its protein product is CASSPRLGQGGYEQYF.

The chain joins TRBV7-9 to TRBJ2-4, with 9 bases aligning to TRBD2. The germline V gene encodes CDR1 SEHNR and CDR2 FQNEAQ (reference sequence). The CDR3 runs 17 residues. The J segment lost 8 bases and the V segment lost 1 base, leaving 12 bases of the junction unmatched. In DNA, the CDR3 is TGTGCCAGCAGCTTAGAGGAGGGACTAGCCGGTCTCTACATTCAGTACTTC. Encoded protein: CASSLEEGLAGLYIQYF.

This clonotype turned up a few times. J is TRBJ2-1 and V is TRBV7-9, with 10 bases fitting TRBD1. CDR1 is SEHNR and CDR2 is FQNEAQ in the germline V gene (reference sequence). The CDR3 extends over 16 amino acids. After removal of 5 bases from V and 0 bases from J, the junction contained 4 bases not matched to a gene. The CDR3 loop reads CASSAGQGYSYNEQFF. CDR3 nucleotide sequence: TGTGCCAGCAGCGCGGGACAGGGGTACTCCTACAATGAGCAGTTCTTC.